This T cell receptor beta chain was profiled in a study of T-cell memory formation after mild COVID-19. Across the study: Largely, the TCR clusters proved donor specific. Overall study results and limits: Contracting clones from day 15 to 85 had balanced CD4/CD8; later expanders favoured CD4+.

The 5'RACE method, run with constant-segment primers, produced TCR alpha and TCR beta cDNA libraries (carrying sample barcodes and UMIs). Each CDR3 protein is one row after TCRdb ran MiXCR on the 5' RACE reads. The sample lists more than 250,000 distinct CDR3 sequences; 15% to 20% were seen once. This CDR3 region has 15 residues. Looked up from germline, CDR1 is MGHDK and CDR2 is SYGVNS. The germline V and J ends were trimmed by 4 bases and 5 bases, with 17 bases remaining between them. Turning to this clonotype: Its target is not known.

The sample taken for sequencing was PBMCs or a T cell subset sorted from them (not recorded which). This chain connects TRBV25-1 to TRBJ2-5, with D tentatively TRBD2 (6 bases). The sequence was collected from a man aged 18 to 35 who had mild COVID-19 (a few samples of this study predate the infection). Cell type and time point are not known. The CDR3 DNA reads TGTGCCAGCAGTGTCCGGGACTGGGGCCGGGAGACCCAGTACTTC. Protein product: CASSVRDWGRETQYF.